The 26 T cell receptor beta chains reported below all come from one sample, sequenced in a study of blood T cell repertoires in COVID-19. Profiled with immunoSEQ multiplex PCR; TCRdb holds only in-frame clones, not every one. Seen here are about 68,000 clones, 65% to 85% observed once, and the top ten hold roughly 9.8%. Material: peripheral blood. The origin of the receptors is a woman in her 50s with acute or convalescent COVID-19.

The chain couples TRBV7-9 to TRBJ2-7, with 8 bases matching TRBD1. Unmatched junction bases numbered 6, after V lost 5 bases and J lost 3 bases. Germline CDR1 reads SEHNR; CDR2 reads FQNEAQ (reference sequence). The CDR3 spans 14 residues. As DNA, the CDR3 is TGTGCCAGCAGCCTAGGACAGGGAATCTACGAGCAGTACTTC. Encoded protein: CASSLGQGIYEQYF.

The chain uses TRBV29-1 and TRBJ2-3; 7 nucleotides match TRBD1. Germline V CDR1 and CDR2: SQVTM, ANQGSEA. This CDR3 contains 15 residues. Trimming cost V 6 bases and J 0 bases; bases outside gene matches: 9. The CDR3 protein is CSVQAGTASTDTQYF. DNA for the CDR3: TGCAGCGTCCAAGCCGGGACAGCTAGCACAGATACGCAGTATTTT.

V usage is TRBV6-2 or TRBV6-3 and J usage is TRBJ2-5; 7 nucleotides match TRBD2. J gave up 4 bases and V 3 bases, and 11 bases lay outside the gene matches. The CDR3 runs 16 residues. Germline assignment: CDR1 MNHEY and CDR2 SVGEGT. CDR3 amino acids: CASSYDPSGEGETQYF. In DNA form, the CDR3 reads TGTGCCAGCAGTTATGATCCTAGCGGAGAGGGAGAGACCCAGTACTTC.

The chain employs TRBV11-3 and TRBJ2-3; TRBD2 aligns across 11 bases. Germline values: CDR1 SGHNT, CDR2 YENEEA. This CDR3 spans 14 amino acids. Germline trimming cut 5 bases from V and 9 bases from J; bases unmatched to any gene: 7. The CDR3 spells CASSQGLAGETQYF. The CDR3, as DNA: TGTGCCAGCAGCCAAGGACTAGCGGGCGAAACGCAGTATTTT.

The CDR3 bases are TGTGCCAGCAGCCGAGGACTGTATTCCTACGAGCAGTACTTC. Translation gives CASSRGLYSYEQYF. The chain is built from TRBV7-8 and TRBJ2-7; D may be TRBD2 (5 bases). V shed 5 bases and J shed 1 base, with 12 bases lying between them. Germline V gene data show CDR1 as SGHVS and CDR2 as FQNEAQ. The CDR3 sequence is 14 residues long. The variable domain in full, with the rest retrieved from reference TRBV7-8 and TRBJ2-7, is GAGVSQSPRYKVAKRGQDVALRCDPISGHVSLFWYQQALGQGPEFLTYFQNEAQLDKSGLPSDRFFAERPEGSVSTLKIQRTQQEDSAVYLCASSRGLYSYEQYFGPGTRLTVT.

This clone has only a few counts. The CDR3 DNA follows: TGTGCCATCAGCCTAGGACTAGCGGGAGGGAGCTACGAGCAGTACTTC. This sequence encodes CAISLGLAGGSYEQYF. The chain couples TRBV10-3 to TRBJ2-7, with 15 bases identical to TRBD2. Trimming at V came to 6 bases and at J to 3 bases, leaving 6 bases not matched to a gene. The CDR3 totals 16 residues. Germline V gives CDR1 ENHRY, CDR2 SYGVKD.

This clone occurred many times. The chain combines TRBV25-1 with TRBJ1-2; D uncertain. Germline V gene lookup returns CDR1 MGHDK and CDR2 SYGVNS. This CDR3 region has 13 residues. Trimming took 3 bases from V and 4 from J, leaving 9 bases between them. The DNA of the CDR3 is TGTGCCAGCAGTGATGGGCAGGTCTATGGCTACACCTTC. This codes for CASSDGQVYGYTF.

V usage is TRBV5-5 and J usage is TRBJ2-2; 7 bases align to TRBD2. This CDR3 has 16 amino acids. V shed 0 bases and J 7 bases; nucleotides not matched to a gene: 9. Germline lookup yields CDR1 SGHKS and CDR2 YYEKEE (reference sequence). CDR3 coding DNA: TGTGCCAGCAGCTTGGGGACTAGGACGTTGGGCGGGGAGCTGTTTTTT. Its translation: CASSLGTRTLGGELFF.

A remark on this clone: Other DNA sequences within the sample encode an identical CDR3. CDR3 sequence: CASSAGGELFF. The CDR3 nucleotides are TGTGCCAGCAGCGCCGGCGGGGAGCTGTTTTTT. V gene TRBV7-3 combines with J gene TRBJ2-2; unclear D gene. CDR3 length: 11 residues. V was shortened by 5 bases and J by 7 bases, with 5 bases between the two germline ends. Per the germline V gene, CDR1 is SGHTA and CDR2 is FQGTGA.

CDR3 in amino acids: CASSRIYTEAFF. The CDR3 DNA follows: TGTGCCAGCAGCAGAATTTACACTGAAGCTTTCTTT. V is TRBV12-3 or TRBV12-4 and J is TRBJ1-1; D unclear. The ends were cut back, 6 bases at V and 3 bases at J, with 8 bases in the middle. The CDR3 consists of 12 residues.

DNA of the CDR3: TGCGCCAGCAGCTATGCCCCCGACAGATCCTACTACGAGCAGTACTTC. Amino acids: CASSYAPDRSYYEQYF. The V gene is TRBV5-1, the J gene TRBJ2-7, with D possibly being TRBD1 (5 bases). The ends were cut back, 3 bases at V and 3 bases at J, with 19 bases in the middle. The CDR3 extends over 16 amino acids. Germline V gene sequence: CDR1 SGHRS, CDR2 YFSETQ.

The chain's CDR3 is CASSQGQGNTEAFF. The CDR3 DNA sequence: TGTGCCAGCAGCCAAGGCCAGGGGAACACTGAAGCTTTCTTT. The chain has TRBV3-1 (or the pseudogene TRBV3-2) and TRBJ1-1; possible D gene TRBD1, 5 bases. This CDR3 has 14 amino acids. V gave up 1 base and J gave up 1 base, with 7 bases separating them. Looked up from germline, CDR1 is LGHDT and CDR2 is YNNKEL (reference sequence).

This clone appeared once. The chain employs TRBV6-5 and TRBJ2-1, with TRBD2 matching 9 bases. The germline V gene has CDR1 MNHEY and CDR2 SVGAGI. Germline trimming cut 5 bases from V and 8 bases from J; bases unmatched to any gene: 10. The CDR3 runs to 15 residues. CDR3 region: CASSPLGGRDDEQFF. DNA for the CDR3: TGTGCCAGCAGTCCGTTGGGCGGGAGGGATGATGAGCAGTTCTTC.

The chain recombines TRBV5-4 with TRBJ2-2, with 9 bases that match TRBD1. The V and J ends lost 3 bases and 4 bases, in that order; junction bases with no gene match: 1. This CDR3 is built from 14 residues. Germline assignment: CDR1 SGHNT and CDR2 YYREEE (reference sequence). In DNA, the CDR3 is TGTGCCAGCAGCTGGGGACAGGGCACCGGGGAGCTGTTTTTT. Its translation: CASSWGQGTGELFF.

This clone was observed once. V is TRBV5-6 and J is TRBJ1-5; maybe TRBD1 (6 bases). Germline V gene data show CDR1 as SGHDT and CDR2 as YYEEEE. The V and J ends lost 0 bases and 7 bases respectively, with 11 bases between them. The CDR3 has 14 amino acids. The CDR3 loop reads CASSLGGGGQPQHF. The DNA for the CDR3 is TGTGCCAGCAGCTTGGGAGGGGGTGGGCAGCCCCAGCATTTT. The complete variable domain, with remaining parts taken from reference TRBV5-6 and TRBJ1-5, reads DAGVTQSPTHLIKTRGQQVTLRCSPKSGHDTVSWYQQALGQGPQFIFQYYEEEERQRGNFPDRFSGHQFPNYSSELNVNALLLGDSALYLCASSLGGGGQPQHFGDGTRLSIL.

The chain recombines TRBV5-1 with TRBJ1-1, with unresolved D. Trimming removed 2 bases from V and 1 base from J, with 6 bases in between. CDR1 is SGHRS, CDR2 YFSETQ, per germline. This CDR3 comprises 13 residues. CDR3 DNA: TGCGCCAGCAGCTTTGAACAGAACACTGAAGCTTTCTTT. It is translated as CASSFEQNTEAFF.

This chain links TRBV5-6 with TRBJ2-2; D is possibly TRBD2 (6 bases). The CDR3 totals 15 residues. The V end lost 4 bases, the J end lost 1 base, and 11 bases lay between the germline ends. Germline V gene sequence: CDR1 SGHDT, CDR2 YYEEEE. The CDR3: CASSPLSGNTGELFF. The CDR3 DNA reads TGTGCCAGCAGCCCCCTTAGCGGGAACACCGGGGAGCTGTTTTTT.

The rearrangement uses TRBV28 and TRBJ2-3; possibly TRBD2 for D (5 bases). V was trimmed by 3 bases and J by 9 bases, leaving 16 bases between them. Germline V gene lookup returns CDR1 MDHEN and CDR2 SYDVKM. The CDR3 length is 14 residues. In DNA, the CDR3 is TGTGCCAGCAGTTTCGTAGGACTCGCTAGGACGCAGTATTTT. Its translation is CASSFVGLARTQYF.

The chain joins TRBV7-7 to TRBJ2-1; the D gene is possibly TRBD2 (5 bases). The CDR3 totals 15 residues. CDR1 is SSHAT and CDR2 is FNYEAQ in the germline V gene (reference sequence). Trimming stripped 5 bases from V and 4 bases from J, with 15 bases between. This chain's CDR3 is CASSPSPAEYNEQFF. CDR3 in DNA: TGTGCCAGCAGCCCCTCCCCAGCGGAGTACAATGAGCAGTTCTTC.

The chain combines TRBV29-1 with TRBJ1-2; 8 nucleotides line up with TRBD1. CDR1 is SQVTM and CDR2 is ANQGSEA in the germline V gene. With 4 bases clipped from V and 7 bases from J, the junction kept 14 bases outside the gene matches. This CDR3 contains 15 residues. The CDR3 spells CSVAANRQGWSGYTF. The DNA for the CDR3 is TGCAGCGTTGCGGCAAATAGACAGGGGTGGTCTGGCTACACCTTC.

The V and J genes are TRBV11-2 and TRBJ2-3, with 10 bases identical to TRBD1. The length of the CDR3 is 16 residues. The ends lost 2 bases at V and 5 bases at J; junction bases unmatched: 7. The germline gives CDR1 SGHAT, CDR2 FQNNGV. CDR3 in amino acids: CASSLLGTGVGDTQYF. The DNA of the CDR3 is TGTGCCAGCAGCTTACTAGGGACAGGGGTAGGAGATACGCAGTATTTT.

On this clone itself: The sample holds other DNA sequences that translate to the same CDR3. The V call is TRBV11-2, the J call TRBJ1-6; D is ambiguous. Trimming took 6 bases from V and 7 from J, leaving 4 bases between them. This CDR3 has 11 amino acids. Germline V CDR1 and CDR2: SGHAT, FQNNGV. The CDR3 region is CASRANSPLHF. Here the CDR3 DNA reads TGTGCCAGCAGGGCAAATTCACCCCTCCACTTT. Looking up the rest from reference TRBV11-2 and TRBJ1-6 gives the full variable domain: EAGVAQSPRYKIIEKRQSVAFWCNPISGHATLYWYQQILGQGPKLLIQFQNNGVVDDSQLPKDRFSAERLKGVDSTLKIQPAKLEDSAVYLCASRANSPLHFGNGTRLTVT.

In its sample, this clone was seen a few times. The chain couples TRBV14 to TRBJ2-5; 14 bases match TRBD2. This CDR3 comprises 14 residues. V was clipped by 3 bases and J by 14 bases; unmatched bases: 8. Germline CDR1 reads SGHDN; CDR2 reads FVKESK. The CDR3 coding sequence is TGTGCCAGCAGCCAGGGGACTAGCGGGGGCGGATCTTACTTC. Its protein is CASSQGTSGGGSYF.

The chain carries TRBV18 and TRBJ1-4, with 8 bases lining up with TRBD1. J lost 3 bases, V lost 3 bases, and 15 bases had no gene match. The CDR3 contains 19 residues. The V gene's germline CDR1 is KGHSH and CDR2 LQKENI. CDR3 region: CASSPGTGQLGDANEKLFF. CDR3 coding DNA: TGTGCCAGCTCACCCGGGACAGGCCAACTTGGGGACGCTAATGAAAAACTGTTTTTT.

This sequence joins TRBV28 and TRBJ1-5; no clear D. V lost 6 bases and J 7 bases, leaving 13 bases between the germline ends. The CDR3 spans 13 residues. The V gene's germline CDR1 is MDHEN and CDR2 SYDVKM. CDR3 loop: CASSLEATQPQHF. CDR3 in DNA: TGTGCCAGCAGCCTTGAGGCTACCCAGCCCCAGCATTTT.

This chain uses TRBV29-1 with TRBJ2-1; possibly TRBD1 for D (6 bases). The CDR3 has 14 amino acids. The ends were cut back, 5 bases at V and 5 bases at J, with 16 bases in the middle. Germline V gene data show CDR1 as SQVTM and CDR2 as ANQGSEA. For the CDR3, the DNA is TGCAGCGTTAGGACAGCCAGTACAAACAATGAGCAGTTCTTC. Its protein is CSVRTASTNNEQFF.